The 27 T cell receptor beta chains below come from one sample, sequenced in a study of OX40 agonist ivuxolimab in advanced cancers. The protocol was immunoSEQ multiplex PCR, while the TCRdb copy is restricted to in-frame clones and leaves out a portion. Of around 80,000 clones in the sample, 85% were seen once. Sequencing used CD4+ or CD8+ T cells sorted from blood, obtained in a trial of the OX40 agonist ivuxolimab. These receptors were collected from an adult with an advanced solid tumor such as melanoma, head and neck, liver or kidney cancer.

The chain carries TRBV6-5 and TRBJ1-3, with D hard to call. CDR1 is MNHEY and CDR2 is SVGAGI in the germline V gene. This CDR3 has 15 amino acids. V shed 2 bases and J shed 4 bases, with 12 bases lying between them. CDR3 in amino acids: CASSYEGGPGNTIYF. The CDR3 nucleotides are TGTGCCAGCAGTTACGAGGGCGGGCCCGGAAACACCATATATTTT.

The chain links TRBV5-6 to TRBJ1-4; D ambiguous. CDR3 length: 17 amino acids. V lost 0 bases and J 3 bases, leaving 15 bases between the germline ends. Germline values: CDR1 SGHDT, CDR2 YYEEEE. The CDR3 spells CASSLVGQTRANEKLFF. The CDR3 region has the DNA TGTGCCAGCAGCTTGGTCGGGCAGACCCGAGCTAATGAAAAACTGTTTTTT.

Details on this clone: Within the sample, other DNA sequences also encode this same CDR3. J is TRBJ2-3 and V is TRBV27; the D gene is possibly TRBD2 (5 bases). The germline gives CDR1 MNHEY, CDR2 SMNVEV (reference sequence). This CDR3 has 14 amino acids. V lost 7 bases and J 4 bases, leaving 15 bases between the germline ends. The CDR3 coding sequence is TGTGCCAGCACCCCCCGGGGTCCCGCAGATACGCAGTATTTT. As protein: CASTPRGPADTQYF.

CDR3 DNA: TGTGCCAGCAGCCCCGACAGGGCCAACACCGGGGAGCTGTTTTTT. Its translation is CASSPDRANTGELFF. The chain is built from TRBV7-3 and TRBJ2-2, with 7 bases fitting TRBD1. The junction had 5 bases not matched to a gene; V was cut back by 5 bases and J by 2 bases. The CDR3 is made up of 15 amino acids. Germline V gene sequence: CDR1 SGHTA, CDR2 FQGTGA.

This clone was counted between two and nine times. The chain uses TRBV4-3 and TRBJ1-1; no firm D call. The CDR3 has 12 amino acids. Trimming cost V 1 base and J 7 bases, with 7 bases left between them. CDR1 is LGHNA, CDR2 YSLEER, per germline. This chain's CDR3 is CASSQARSEAFF. The CDR3 DNA follows: TGCGCCAGCAGCCAAGCCAGGAGTGAAGCTTTCTTT.

This rearrangement joins TRBV29-1 to TRBJ1-1; D is unclear. The germline CDR1 and CDR2 sequences are SQVTM and ANQGSEA. This CDR3 spans 17 amino acids. Trimming stripped 0 bases from V and 5 bases from J, with 22 bases between. The CDR3, as DNA: TGCAGCGTTGAAGATAGTAGGTCGCTCTTTTCTTTTACTGAAGCTTTCTTT. The encoded protein is CSVEDSRSLFSFTEAFF.

This sequence joins TRBV11-2 and TRBJ2-5, with D tentatively TRBD2 (5 bases). CDR3 length equals 15 residues. V was trimmed by 2 bases and J by 5 bases, leaving 15 bases between them. CDR1 is SGHAT and CDR2 is FQNNGV in the germline V gene. In nucleotides, the CDR3 is TGTGCCAGCAGCTTAAGCGGCTCCAAAGGGGAGACCCAGTACTTC. Its protein is CASSLSGSKGETQYF.

The chain couples TRBV25-1 to TRBJ1-2; D ambiguous. CDR1 MGHDK and CDR2 SYGVNS come from the germline V gene. The CDR3 is 11 amino acids. Trimming removed 2 bases at V and 5 bases at J, with 3 bases between. Here the CDR3 DNA reads TGTGCCAGCAGTGAAAGATATGGCTACACCTTC. This gives the protein CASSERYGYTF.

This chain's CDR3 is CASSSRTGGSGYTF. DNA of the CDR3: TGTGCCAGCAGCTCCCGGACAGGGGGCAGTGGCTACACCTTC. The chain is built from TRBV7-2 and TRBJ1-2, with 11 nucleotides matching TRBD1. Germline CDR1 SGHTA, CDR2 FQGNSA. The CDR3 runs 14 residues. V lost 4 bases and J lost 7; bases outside the gene matches: 5.

The rearrangement links TRBV4-1 to TRBJ2-5; D call uncertain. CDR3 length: 13 residues. The germline gives CDR1 MGHRA, CDR2 YSYEKL. With 1 base removed from V and 5 bases from J, the gap between germline ends came to 8 bases. The CDR3 loop reads CASSQVKKETQYF. The CDR3 region has the DNA TGCGCCAGCAGCCAAGTTAAGAAGGAGACCCAGTACTTC.

The rearrangement uses TRBV11-2 and TRBJ2-5, with D possibly TRBD2 on 5 matching bases. The CDR3 sequence is 14 residues long. Per the germline V gene, CDR1 is SGHAT and CDR2 is FQNNGV. V shed 2 bases and J shed 3 bases, with 10 bases lying between them. The CDR3 protein is CASSLIRGKETQYF. CDR3 sequence (DNA): TGTGCCAGCAGCTTAATTCGGGGTAAAGAGACCCAGTACTTC.

This clone has a single count. The chain is built from TRBV27 and TRBJ2-7; TRBD1 might be the D (5 bases). CDR1 is MNHEY and CDR2 is SMNVEV in the germline V gene (reference sequence). V was pared by 3 bases and J by 2 bases, with 14 bases between. The CDR3 contains 15 residues. In nucleotides, the CDR3 is TGTGCCAGCAGTTTCCCCGACAGAGTAACCTACGAGCAGTACTTC. This sequence encodes CASSFPDRVTYEQYF.

This chain links TRBV7-9 with TRBJ1-1, with D tentatively TRBD1 (6 bases). Germline-derived CDR1 and CDR2 are SEHNR and FQNEAQ (reference sequence). Trimming left V 5 bases short and J 10 bases short, with 20 bases between. This CDR3 is built from 14 residues. The CDR3 protein is CASSEGQLLGGAFF. CDR3 bases: TGTGCCAGCAGCGAAGGACAGCTGTTGGGAGGAGCTTTCTTT.

The CDR3 sequence is CAASRGGRTYNEQFF. CDR3 sequence (DNA): TGTGCCGCCTCAAGGGGGGGGAGGACCTACAATGAGCAGTTCTTC. The chain combines TRBV19 with TRBJ2-1; maybe TRBD2 (7 bases). The CDR3 sequence is 15 residues long. The germline V and J ends were trimmed by 11 bases and 2 bases, with 19 bases remaining between them. From germline, CDR1 is LNHDA and CDR2 SQIVND (reference sequence). The full variable domain, with the rest looked up from reference TRBV19 and TRBJ2-1, is DGGITQSPKYLFRKEGQNVTLSCEQNLNHDAMYWYRQDPGQGLRLIYYSQIVNDFQKGDIAEGYSVSREKKESFPLTVTSAQKNPTAFYLCAASRGGRTYNEQFFGPGTRLTVL.

The V call is TRBV5-6, the J call TRBJ1-2; a weak D match, TRBD1 (6 bases). From germline, CDR1 is SGHDT and CDR2 YYEEEE. Trimming left V 4 bases short and J 3 bases short, with 16 bases between. The CDR3 is made up of 15 amino acids. The CDR3 loop is CASSIISDSDYGYTF. In DNA, the CDR3 is TGTGCCAGCAGCATAATCTCGGACAGCGACTATGGCTACACCTTC. Combining the CDR3 with reference TRBV5-6 and TRBJ1-2 gives the whole variable domain DAGVTQSPTHLIKTRGQQVTLRCSPKSGHDTVSWYQQALGQGPQFIFQYYEEEERQRGNFPDRFSGHQFPNYSSELNVNALLLGDSALYLCASSIISDSDYGYTFGSGTRLTVV.

V gene TRBV2 combines with J gene TRBJ1-1, with 8 bases matching TRBD1. CDR1 is SNHLY and CDR2 is FYNNEI in the germline V gene. V lost 4 bases to trimming and J lost 11 bases; unmatched junction nucleotides: 9. The CDR3 extends over 13 amino acids. In nucleotides, the CDR3 is TGTGCCAGCAGTGCCGACAGGGGAGTAAGCGCTTTCTTT. Its translation is CASSADRGVSAFF.

The V call is TRBV7-2, the J call TRBJ2-7; the match to TRBD1 covers 11 bases. The CDR3 covers 15 residues. CDR1 and CDR2 from the germline V gene are SGHTA and FQGNSA. J lost 1 base, V lost 5 bases, and 4 bases had no gene match. This CDR3 reads CASSAGTGGSYEQYF. Here the CDR3 DNA reads TGTGCCAGCAGCGCAGGGACAGGGGGATCCTACGAGCAGTACTTC.

The chain couples TRBV9 to TRBJ1-1; D is unresolved. The CDR3 is made up of 14 amino acids. CDR1 is SGDLS, CDR2 YYNGEE, per germline. With 1 base removed from V and 6 bases from J, the gap between germline ends came to 13 bases. The CDR3 bases are TGTGCCAGCAGCGTACTCCCCGAGACTTCTGAAGCTTTCTTT. Protein: CASSVLPETSEAFF.

The chain uses TRBV20-1 and TRBJ1-2; D gene uncertain. There are 10 residues in the CDR3. V dropped 4 bases and J dropped 8 bases, with 8 bases sitting between them. The germline V gene has CDR1 DFQATT and CDR2 SNEGSKA (reference sequence). This CDR3 is CSAILEGYTF. CDR3 bases: TGCAGTGCTATTCTTGAGGGCTACACCTTC.

This chain connects TRBV5-6 to TRBJ1-5; D not certain. Germline values: CDR1 SGHDT, CDR2 YYEEEE. The CDR3 consists of 13 residues. Between the trimmed V and J ends, which lost 1 base and 7 bases, there was a span of 9 bases. CDR3 sequence: CASSLWGGQPQHF. The CDR3 nucleotides read TGTGCCAGCAGCTTGTGGGGAGGCCAGCCCCAGCATTTT.

Only one count was recorded for this clone. The CDR3: CASSLCFWGTWGCSDTEAFF. The CDR3 DNA is TGTGCCAGCAGTTTATGTTTTTGGGGGACCTGGGGTTGTAGTGACACTGAAGCTTTCTTT. This chain joins TRBV27 and TRBJ1-1, with D possibly being TRBD1 (5 bases). The CDR3 sequence is 20 residues long. Deletions cut 1 base from V and 3 bases from J, with 27 bases between. Germline loops: CDR1 MNHEY, CDR2 SMNVEV (reference sequence).

The table lists this clone with a count of one. The CDR3: CASSSPRGGNEQYF. Here the CDR3 DNA reads TGTGCCAGCAGCTCCCCTCGAGGGGGGAACGAGCAGTACTTC. This rearrangement joins TRBV11-2 to TRBJ2-7; either TRBD1 or TRBD2 may fit D (6 bases each). The CDR3 contains 14 residues. V was cut by 4 bases and J by 5 bases, with 15 bases left in between. CDR1 is SGHAT, CDR2 FQNNGV, per germline. Using reference TRBV11-2 and TRBJ2-7 for the parts outside the CDR3, the full variable domain is EAGVAQSPRYKIIEKRQSVAFWCNPISGHATLYWYQQILGQGPKLLIQFQNNGVVDDSQLPKDRFSAERLKGVDSTLKIQPAKLEDSAVYLCASSSPRGGNEQYFGPGTRLTVT.

The V and J genes are TRBV10-3 and TRBJ1-4; a possible D gene is TRBD1 (5 bases). The germline CDR1 and CDR2 sequences are ENHRY and SYGVKD. The CDR3 runs to 15 residues. Trimming took 0 bases from V and 4 from J, leaving 9 bases between them. DNA of the CDR3: TGTGCCATCAGTGAGTCAAGGGGCGTTAATGAAAAACTGTTTTTT. Protein product: CAISESRGVNEKLFF.

The chain has TRBV14 and TRBJ1-1; D gene ambiguous. The CDR3 is 17 residues long. CDR1 is SGHDN and CDR2 is FVKESK in the germline V gene. The V gene lost 1 base and the J gene lost 1 base, with 16 bases spanning the gap. CDR3 loop: CASSQVIRKFPNTEAFF. Here the CDR3 DNA reads TGTGCCAGCAGCCAAGTAATAAGGAAATTTCCGAACACTGAAGCTTTCTTT.

This chain uses TRBV25-1 with TRBJ2-1; 12 bases map to TRBD2. Germline V gives CDR1 MGHDK, CDR2 SYGVNS. With 1 base clipped from V and 8 bases from J, the junction kept 9 bases outside the gene matches. There are 17 residues in the CDR3. CDR3 in amino acids: CASSEFGLTSGSDEQFF. CDR3 nucleotide sequence: TGTGCCAGCAGTGAATTTGGTTTGACTAGCGGGAGCGATGAGCAGTTCTTC.

The chain uses TRBV25-1 and TRBJ2-7, with TRBD1 as a possible D gene (5 bases). Germline assignment: CDR1 MGHDK and CDR2 SYGVNS. V was shortened by 5 bases and J by 0 bases, with 14 bases between the two germline ends. The CDR3 sequence is 15 residues long. Written as DNA, the CDR3 is TGTGCCAGCAGTTTTACAGGCCTAAGCTCCTACGAGCAGTACTTC. Its protein product is CASSFTGLSSYEQYF.

This chain connects TRBV19 to TRBJ1-1; unclear D gene. The CDR3 length is 16 residues. Germline assignment: CDR1 LNHDA and CDR2 SQIVND (reference sequence). The ends were cut back, 3 bases at V and 4 bases at J, with 18 bases in the middle. The CDR3: CASSMKRDARGTEAFF. DNA of the CDR3: TGTGCCAGTAGTATGAAGAGGGATGCCCGGGGCACTGAAGCTTTCTTT.